This TCR beta chain was documented in a study of human T cells and chemical hapten exposure. Study at large: Sensitization used 2% DPC on roughly 2 cm by roughly 2 cm upper inner arm skin.

TCRdb recomputed calls from the RACE reads with MiXCR, one row per CDR3 protein. The data hold 150,000 to 200,000 distinct CDR3 sequences, with about 31% observed a single time. The CDR3 is made up of 12 amino acids. Germline V gene lookup returns CDR1 SEHNR and CDR2 FQNEAQ (reference sequence). V was pared by 0 bases and J by 7 bases, with 6 bases between. This sample's time point: pre-sensitization, week 0. Treatment in this sample: therapeutic diphenylcyclopropenone sensitization with weekly scalp DPC. The donor pool consisted of alopecia patients aged 18 to 70 years, considered suitable for DPC. This clonotype has a handful of counts.

This chain links TRBV7-9 with TRBJ1-1; D is unresolved. Material: whole blood, obtained in connection with sensitization to the hapten diphenylcyclopropenone (DPC). The receptor was derived from a woman in her thirties with alopecia areata. Some clones in this sample may be carry-over from other donors' samples. The CDR3 DNA sequence: TGTGCCAGCAGCTTAGCGAAGGGTGAAGCTTTCTTT. It is translated as CASSLAKGEAFF. The full variable domain, its missing parts supplied by reference TRBV7-9 and TRBJ1-1, is DTGVSQNPRHKITKRGQNVTFRCDPISEHNRLYWYRQTLGQGPEFLTYFQNEAQLEKSRLLSDRFSAERPKGSFSTLEIQRTEQGDSAMYLCASSLAKGEAFFGQGTRLTVV.